This T cell receptor (beta chain) was identified in a study of shared clonotypes between healthy human individuals. On the study more broadly: Each donor's CD4 naive and CD4 memory cells filled three plates apiece, CD8 naive two, and CD8 memory one. General study results and limits: Sequencing depth was predicted to influence how clonotypes are shared among donors. Sampling involved blood alone; tissue repertoires likely differ. Relative to clonotypes present in all four donors, those not shared had lower generation probabilities.

Worth noting for this clone: Its antigen is undetermined.

This CDR3 has 12 amino acids. The V gene's germline CDR1 is MNHNS and CDR2 SASEGT. The V and J ends lost 6 bases and 3 bases respectively, with 6 bases between them. Profiled with immunoSEQ multiplex PCR; TCRdb holds only in-frame clones, not every one. This table holds approximately 1,000,000 clones, roughly 80% found once. The origin of this receptor is a man younger than 30 in good health. Some clones in this sample may be carry-over from other donors' samples. The rearrangement uses TRBV6-1 and TRBJ1-5, with D uncertain. The sample consisted of memory CD4+ T cells from PBMCs. Subset specified: CD45RA-negative fraction. The CDR3 loop is CASSAYNQPQHF. The CDR3 bases are TGTGCCAGCAGCGCATACAATCAGCCCCAGCATTTT.